This passage covers 27 T cell receptor beta chains from one sample sequenced in a study of blood T cell repertoires in COVID-19. Assay used: immunoSEQ multiplex PCR; TCRdb lists only in-frame clones, some missing. Of 80,000 or so clones in the sample, about 82% were seen once. Sequencing was performed on peripheral blood. Every receptor here comes from a woman in her fifties or sixties with acute or convalescent COVID-19.

The CDR3 loop reads CASSISLSARGEAFF. In DNA form, the CDR3 reads TGTGCCAGTAGTATCTCCCTTTCCGCGAGGGGGGAAGCTTTCTTT. The chain joins TRBV19 to TRBJ1-1; tentative D call: TRBD1 (6 bases). V shed 3 bases and J shed 8 bases, with 19 bases lying between them. The CDR3 has 15 residues. From germline, CDR1 is LNHDA and CDR2 SQIVND (reference sequence).

The gene calls are TRBV18 and TRBJ1-5, with D perhaps matching TRBD1 (6 bases). The CDR3 totals 16 residues. Trimming removed 3 bases at V and 4 bases at J, with 16 bases between. Germline V CDR1 and CDR2: KGHSH, LQKENI. The CDR3 protein is CASSPAGTSTNQPQHF. CDR3 DNA: TGTGCCAGCTCACCCGCCGGGACATCAACGAATCAGCCCCAGCATTTT.

The chain joins TRBV12-5 to TRBJ1-3; D is unresolved. The CDR3 sequence is 13 residues long. V was pared by 5 bases and J by 4 bases, with 9 bases between. Germline V CDR1 and CDR2: LGHNT, FRNRAP. This CDR3 is CASGAGRGNTIYF. The CDR3, as DNA: TGTGCTAGTGGTGCGGGGAGGGGAAACACCATATATTTT. The complete variable domain, with remaining parts taken from reference TRBV12-5 and TRBJ1-3, reads DARVTQTPRHKVTEMGQEVTMRCQPILGHNTVFWYRQTMMQGLELLAYFRNRAPLDDSGMPKDRFSAEMPDATLATLKIQPSEPRDSAVYFCASGAGRGNTIYFGEGSWLTVV.

The chain has TRBV19 and TRBJ1-2; no clear D gene. The germline V gene encodes CDR1 LNHDA and CDR2 SQIVND (reference sequence). CDR3 length equals 14 residues. Trimming pared 6 bases from V and 6 bases from J, leaving 17 bases between. CDR3 in DNA: TGTGCCAGTAGCCTAAACCGGGATCCCCATGGCTACACCTTC. Protein product: CASSLNRDPHGYTF.

The gene calls are TRBV6-5 and TRBJ1-4; the match to TRBD1 covers 9 bases. Germline V CDR1 and CDR2: MNHEY, SVGAGI. The CDR3 totals 14 residues. Trimming at V came to 5 bases and at J to 10 bases, leaving 8 bases not matched to a gene. This chain's CDR3 is CASSTDRGLVKLFF. DNA of the CDR3: TGTGCCAGCAGTACAGACAGGGGGTTAGTAAAACTGTTTTTT.

The V and J genes are TRBV13 and TRBJ2-7, with TRBD1 identical over 7 bases. This CDR3 region has 13 residues. Germline values: CDR1 PRHDT, CDR2 FYEKMQ (reference sequence). V lost 6 bases, J lost 3 bases, and 5 bases stayed unmatched. The CDR3, as DNA: TGTGCCAGCAGTCGACAGGGCCACTACGAGCAGTACGTC. Protein: CASSRQGHYEQYV.

The chain has TRBV29-1 and TRBJ2-2; 7 nucleotides align to TRBD1. CDR1 SQVTM and CDR2 ANQGSEA come from the germline V gene. The CDR3 extends over 14 amino acids. After removal of 5 bases from V and 4 bases from J, the junction contained 7 bases not matched to a gene. The CDR3 loop reads CSVTTGAGTGELFF. For the CDR3, the DNA is TGCAGCGTTACAACAGGGGCTGGCACCGGGGAGCTGTTTTTT.

This clone has a single count. This rearrangement joins TRBV6-5 to TRBJ2-7; 7 nucleotides line up with TRBD1. Looked up from germline, CDR1 is MNHEY and CDR2 is SVGAGI. The ends lost 8 bases at V and 3 bases at J; junction bases unmatched: 10. There are 14 residues in the CDR3. CDR3: CASLLGGTSYEQYV. The CDR3 DNA reads TGTGCCAGCCTCCTAGGGGGCACCAGCTACGAGCAGTACGTC.

The chain carries TRBV19 and TRBJ2-1; a possible D gene is TRBD2 (5 bases). Per the germline V gene, CDR1 is LNHDA and CDR2 is SQIVND (reference sequence). Trimming pared 3 bases from V and 8 bases from J, leaving 17 bases between. The CDR3 runs to 15 residues. CDR3 loop: CASSMGSRRRDEQFF. In DNA form, the CDR3 reads TGTGCCAGTAGTATGGGGAGCCGAAGAAGGGATGAGCAGTTCTTC.

CDR3 nucleotides: TGTGCCATCACCCCCCTGAGCCCCGCCGGGGAGCTGTTTTTT. Translated: CAITPLSPAGELFF. This chain connects TRBV10-3 to TRBJ2-2; D gene unclear. The CDR3 length is 14 residues. Trimming took off 7 bases at V and 6 bases at J, with 15 bases between the two ends. Germline CDR1 reads ENHRY; CDR2 reads SYGVKD.

The rearrangement uses TRBV9 and TRBJ1-2; D not certain. Germline V gene data show CDR1 as SGDLS and CDR2 as YYNGEE. The CDR3 sequence is 15 residues long. Trimming pared 3 bases from V and 4 bases from J, leaving 16 bases between. CDR3 bases: TGTGCCAGCAGCGCTAGTTGGGGAGGGAGCTATGGCTACACCTTC. It is translated as CASSASWGGSYGYTF.

This chain uses TRBV24-1 with TRBJ1-2, with D unresolved. From germline, CDR1 is KGHDR and CDR2 SFDVKD. Trimming pared 5 bases from V and 3 bases from J, leaving 9 bases between. The CDR3 spans 13 residues. CDR3 sequence (DNA): TGTGCCACCAGTGGAGGGTCCCACTATGGCTACACCTTC. Translated, it gives CATSGGSHYGYTF.

The chain joins TRBV30 to TRBJ2-1; TRBD2 agrees at 12 bases. Trimming removed 5 bases from V and 9 bases from J; junction bases left unmatched: 8. The CDR3 consists of 14 residues. CDR1 GTSNPN and CDR2 SVGIG come from the germline V gene (reference sequence). CDR3 DNA sequence: TGTGCCTGGGATCTAGCGGGGGGGCCACGTGAGCAGTTCTTC. Protein: CAWDLAGGPREQFF.

In its sample, this clone was seen once. This sequence joins TRBV20-1 and TRBJ2-3; TRBD2 might be the D (6 bases). The V end was cut by 3 bases, the J end by 2 bases, with 12 bases between. This CDR3 has 14 residues. In germline, CDR1 is DFQATT, CDR2 SNEGSKA (reference sequence). CDR3 DNA: TGCAGTGCTAGTTCAGGGCGGGACACAGATACGCAGTATTTT. This translates into CSASSGRDTDTQYF.

This chain uses TRBV6-6 with TRBJ2-5; D is perhaps TRBD2 (6 bases). Germline V lookup: CDR1 MNHNY, CDR2 SVGAGI (reference sequence). This CDR3 contains 15 residues. V was pared by 6 bases and J by 2 bases, with 16 bases between. CDR3 DNA: TGTGCCAGCAGCCGCGGCTCTGGGGGGCAAGAGACCCAGTACTTC. Translated, it gives CASSRGSGGQETQYF.

The chain recombines TRBV28 with TRBJ2-1; tentatively, D is TRBD1 (6 bases). Germline V gene data show CDR1 as MDHEN and CDR2 as SYDVKM. CDR3 length equals 18 residues. Trimming took off 7 bases at V and 0 bases at J, with 22 bases between the two ends. In nucleotides, the CDR3 is TGTGCCAGCAAGATAAACCCCGGGACATCGAGCTCCTACAATGAGCAGTTCTTC. Translation: CASKINPGTSSSYNEQFF.

V and J are TRBV12-2 and TRBJ1-5; TRBD1 is the table's D call and was not checked against the DNA. TRBV12-2 is a known pseudogene. The CDR3 has 18 residues. The CDR3 DNA reads TGTGCAAGTCGTTTTACCCCGGGACAGGGGAACCACAATCAGCCCCAGCATTTT. Translated: CASRFTPGQGNHNQPQHF.

The chain recombines TRBV30 with TRBJ1-5; D is unresolved. Trimming stripped 5 bases from V and 6 bases from J, with 17 bases between. There are 14 residues in the CDR3. Per the germline V gene, CDR1 is GTSNPN and CDR2 is SVGIG (reference sequence). The CDR3 here is CAWAPGSVSQPQHF. DNA for the CDR3: TGTGCCTGGGCACCCGGGTCTGTGAGTCAGCCCCAGCATTTT. Drawing the rest from reference TRBV30 and TRBJ1-5, the complete variable domain is SQTIHQWPATLVQPVGSPLSLECTVEGTSNPNLYWYRQAAGRGLQLLFYSVGIGQISSEVPQNLSASRPQDRQFILSSKKLLLSDSGFYLCAWAPGSVSQPQHFGDGTRLSIL.

V gene TRBV7-9 combines with J gene TRBJ2-1; TRBD2 agrees at 11 bases. Trimming removed 3 bases from V and 3 bases from J; junction bases left unmatched: 13. The CDR3 totals 19 residues. Germline V gene data show CDR1 as SEHNR and CDR2 as FQNEAQ (reference sequence). Here the CDR3 DNA reads TGTGCCAGCAGCTTCCTAATCGGGACTAGCGGAGAAAGCTACAATGAGCAGTTCTTC. It codes for CASSFLIGTSGESYNEQFF.

The gene calls are TRBV5-8 and TRBJ1-1; no reliable D call. The length of the CDR3 is 14 residues. CDR1 and CDR2 (germline): SGHTS, YDEGEE. The V end was cut by 5 bases, the J end by 4 bases, with 15 bases between. The CDR3 spells CASSLDWSSTEAFF. The CDR3 DNA follows: TGTGCCAGCAGTTTAGATTGGAGTAGCACTGAAGCTTTCTTT.

The chain carries TRBV5-7 and TRBJ2-7, with a weak D call TRBD1 (6 bases). TRBV5-7 qualifies as an ORF whose function is uncertain. The CDR3 has 17 amino acids. V was trimmed by 0 bases and J by 3 bases, leaving 19 bases between them. The CDR3 DNA follows: TGTGCCAGCAGCTTGGGACAGGTAGGACCATGGTTCTACGAGCAGTACTTC. Translating gives CASSLGQVGPWFYEQYF.

This clone was picked up one time. This rearrangement joins TRBV19 to TRBJ1-5; D possibly corresponds to TRBD1 (5 bases). Germline assignment: CDR1 LNHDA and CDR2 SQIVND (reference sequence). The germline V and J ends were trimmed by 5 bases and 2 bases, with 10 bases remaining between them. The CDR3 consists of 14 residues. CDR3 in DNA: TGTGCCAGTAGTGCAGGGACTGGCAATCAGCCCCAGCATTTT. Translating gives CASSAGTGNQPQHF.

The CDR3: CSASSSPYEQYV. For the CDR3, the DNA is TGCAGTGCTAGTTCCAGTCCCTACGAGCAGTACGTC. This chain connects TRBV20-1 to TRBJ2-7; D remains unclear. CDR1 and CDR2 (germline): DFQATT, SNEGSKA (reference sequence). V was cut by 3 bases and J by 2 bases, with 8 bases left in between. The CDR3 covers 12 residues.

This chain links TRBV3-1 (or the pseudogene TRBV3-2) with TRBJ1-4, with D possibly being TRBD1 (5 bases). Trimming took 0 bases from V and 7 from J, leaving 27 bases between them. The CDR3 extends over 20 amino acids. Germline V gene data show CDR1 as LGHDT and CDR2 as YNNKEL (reference sequence). The DNA for the CDR3 is TGTGCCAGCAGCCAAGATCGGGTCTTCGGGGGAGGGGAGGACCTTGAAAAACTGTTTTTT. Translating it yields CASSQDRVFGGGEDLEKLFF.

V usage is TRBV7-6 and J usage is TRBJ2-5, with 8 bases lining up with TRBD2. V was pared by 5 bases and J by 5 bases, with 7 bases of the junction left unmatched. The CDR3 totals 14 residues. CDR1 is SGHVS, CDR2 FNYEAQ, per germline. CDR3 region: CASSLGGARETQYF. The CDR3 DNA sequence: TGTGCCAGCAGCCTCGGGGGGGCCAGGGAGACCCAGTACTTC.

The chain couples TRBV15 to TRBJ1-1; 7 positions match TRBD1. V gave up 4 bases and J gave up 1 base; unmatched junction bases: 9. Per the germline V gene, CDR1 is LNHNV and CDR2 is YYDKDF (reference sequence). This CDR3 contains 16 residues. The CDR3 bases are TGTGCCACCAGCATCTACAGGGGAGTGAGGAACACTGAAGCTTTCTTT. Translation: CATSIYRGVRNTEAFF.

The chain has TRBV4-1 and TRBJ1-5, with a tentative D call TRBD1 (5 bases). The CDR3 contains 15 residues. The germline V and J ends were trimmed by 1 base and 5 bases, with 12 bases remaining between them. Germline V CDR1 and CDR2: MGHRA, YSYEKL. CDR3 coding DNA: TGCGCCAGCAGCCAAGGGGGCAGTGAATATCAGCCCCAGCATTTT. Amino acids: CASSQGGSEYQPQHF.